What follows describes a single TCR beta chain. The antigen is undetermined. These data originate in a study of human T cells and chemical hapten exposure. The wider study: Mainly, slight library volume differences in the pool made TCR yields vary. General study results and limits: Sensitizing to DPC left TCRs with a frequency above 1 in 1000 unaltered. Controls formed significantly fewer large CDR3 similarity clusters than expanded TCRs did.

TCRdb called the RACE reads again in MiXCR, with one record for every CDR3 protein. The sample consists of more than 70,000 distinct CDR3 sequences, approximately 10% of them appearing once. CDR1 and CDR2 from the germline V gene are SQVTM and ANQGSEA. This CDR3 is 18 amino acids long. Trimming took 5 bases from V and 4 from J, leaving 29 bases between them. Documented time point: patch test 1, 2 weeks after DPC sensitization. Described treatment: therapeutic diphenylcyclopropenone sensitization with weekly scalp DPC. The origin of this receptor is a woman aged 60-70 years with alopecia areata. Some clones in this sample may be carry-over from other donors' samples. The V gene is TRBV29-1, the J gene TRBJ1-1; D is perhaps TRBD1 (6 bases). This sample comprised whole blood, obtained in connection with sensitization to the hapten diphenylcyclopropenone (DPC). DNA of the CDR3: TGCAGCGTTATTGGGTTGGGAAGTCGAGGGGGGTCGAGCACTGAAGCTTTCTTT. Its protein product is CSVIGLGSRGGSSTEAFF.